A selection of T cell receptor beta chains follows, all from one sample in a study of cytomegalovirus exposure and HLA in healthy donors. Data came from immunoSEQ multiplex PCR; TCRdb stores just in-frame clones and leaves some out. The data contain under 200,000 clones, about 71% of them singletons. Sequencing used PBMCs. The origin of the receptors is a man between 50 and 59 years old in good health and CMV-seronegative. Both conserved end residues are part of each CDR3. The order of the fields is J gene, clone size, D gene, V gene, CDR3 protein, CDR3 DNA. D genes are given only for firm matches. Size tells how often a clone was seen (once, few, many) or the class of an expanded clone, and some rows leave it out.

j_call: TRBJ2-2; clone_size: .; d_call: .; v_call: TRBV6-5; cdr3_aa: CASSYETRGTGELFF; cdr3_nt: TGTGCCAGCAGTTACGAGACTAGAGGCACCGGGGAGCTGTTTTTT
j_call: TRBJ2-7; clone_size: .; d_call: .; v_call: TRBV9; cdr3_aa: CASSVEWGETYEQYF; cdr3_nt: TGTGCCAGCAGCGTAGAATGGGGGGAAACCTACGAGCAGTACTTC
j_call: TRBJ2-7; clone_size: .; d_call: .; v_call: TRBV29-1; cdr3_aa: CSVGSSYEQYF; cdr3_nt: TGCAGCGTTGGGAGCAGCTACGAGCAGTACTTC
j_call: TRBJ2-7; clone_size: .; d_call: TRBD2; v_call: TRBV6-6; cdr3_aa: CASSRRTSELAEQYF; cdr3_nt: TGTGCCAGCAGCCGACGGACTAGCGAGCTGGCTGAGCAGTACTTC
j_call: TRBJ1-1; clone_size: .; d_call: TRBD1; v_call: TRBV11-2; cdr3_aa: CASSLGPGGLYTEAFF; cdr3_nt: TGTGCCAGCAGCTTAGGTCCAGGGGGCTTGTACACTGAAGCTTTCTTT
j_call: TRBJ2-2; clone_size: .; d_call: .; v_call: TRBV5-6; cdr3_aa: CASSLEPTSLLITGELFF; cdr3_nt: TGTGCCAGCAGCTTGGAACCGACTTCCCTCCTCATTACCGGGGAGCTGTTTTTT
j_call: TRBJ1-5; clone_size: .; d_call: .; v_call: TRBV28; cdr3_aa: CASSTAGAGNQPQHF; cdr3_nt: TGTGCCAGCAGTACCGCGGGGGCGGGCAATCAGCCCCAGCATTTT
j_call: TRBJ1-6; clone_size: few; d_call: .; v_call: TRBV5-4; cdr3_aa: CASTIGAPNSPLHF; cdr3_nt: TGTGCCAGCACCATTGGGGCTCCGAATTCACCCCTCCACTTT
j_call: TRBJ2-3; clone_size: .; d_call: TRBD2; v_call: TRBV4-3; cdr3_aa: CASSLLAGAGDTQYF; cdr3_nt: TGCGCCAGCAGTTTACTAGCGGGGGCCGGAGATACGCAGTATTTT
j_call: TRBJ2-5; clone_size: .; d_call: TRBD1; v_call: TRBV7-2; cdr3_aa: CASSQQGAGETQYF; cdr3_nt: TGTGCCAGCAGCCAACAGGGGGCAGGGGAGACCCAGTACTTC
j_call: TRBJ2-1; clone_size: .; d_call: .; v_call: TRBV19; cdr3_aa: CASTSVGDTYNEQFF; cdr3_nt: TGTGCCAGTACAAGCGTGGGGGACACCTACAATGAGCAGTTCTTC
j_call: TRBJ2-7; clone_size: .; d_call: TRBD1; v_call: TRBV5-4; cdr3_aa: CASSSGQGSYEQYF; cdr3_nt: TGTGCCAGCAGCTCCGGACAGGGTTCCTACGAGCAGTACTTC
j_call: TRBJ2-3; clone_size: few; d_call: TRBD2; v_call: TRBV7-3; cdr3_aa: CASSLNGGAGGLPDTQYF; cdr3_nt: TGTGCCAGCAGCTTAAACGGAGGAGCGGGGGGGCTGCCAGATACGCAGTATTTT
j_call: TRBJ2-7; clone_size: .; d_call: TRBD1; v_call: TRBV7-2; cdr3_aa: CASSSDRGRYEQYF; cdr3_nt: TGTGCCAGCAGCTCCGACAGGGGGCGGTACGAGCAGTACTTC
j_call: TRBJ1-1; clone_size: .; d_call: TRBD1; v_call: TRBV5-1; cdr3_aa: CASSLGPQGAGTEAFF; cdr3_nt: TGCGCCAGCAGCTTGGGTCCCCAGGGGGCAGGAACTGAAGCTTTCTTT
j_call: TRBJ2-1; clone_size: .; d_call: TRBD1; v_call: TRBV18; cdr3_aa: CASSPGTGGFDEQFF; cdr3_nt: TGTGCCAGCTCACCCGGGACAGGGGGTTTCGATGAGCAGTTCTTC
j_call: TRBJ2-1; clone_size: .; d_call: .; v_call: TRBV9; cdr3_aa: CASSQTGGNEQFF; cdr3_nt: TGTGCCAGCAGCCAGACAGGCGGCAATGAGCAGTTCTTC
j_call: TRBJ1-5; clone_size: .; d_call: .; v_call: TRBV9; cdr3_aa: CASSGTDFYQPQHF; cdr3_nt: TGTGCCAGCAGCGGGACAGATTTTTATCAGCCCCAGCATTTT
j_call: TRBJ1-1; clone_size: .; d_call: .; v_call: TRBV4-1; cdr3_aa: CASSQEPRDTEAFF; cdr3_nt: TGCGCCAGCAGCCAAGAACCCAGGGACACTGAAGCCTTCTTT
j_call: TRBJ1-1; clone_size: .; d_call: .; v_call: TRBV5-1; cdr3_aa: CASSSVTGNTEAFF; cdr3_nt: TGCGCCAGCAGCTCCGTTACAGGGAACACTGAAGCTTTCTTT
j_call: TRBJ1-2; clone_size: .; d_call: .; v_call: TRBV6-5; cdr3_aa: CASSYSNSWSGYTF; cdr3_nt: TGTGCCAGCAGTTACTCGAACTCCTGGAGCGGCTACACCTTC
j_call: TRBJ1-1; clone_size: .; d_call: .; v_call: TRBV7-2; cdr3_aa: CASTLRGGITEAFF; cdr3_nt: TGTGCCAGCACCCTCCGGGGGGGTATCACTGAAGCTTTCTTT
j_call: TRBJ2-7; clone_size: few; d_call: TRBD1; v_call: TRBV6-6; cdr3_aa: CASSYGGQGVHEQYF; cdr3_nt: TGTGCCAGCAGTTACGGGGGACAGGGGGTACACGAGCAGTACTTC
j_call: TRBJ1-4; clone_size: .; d_call: .; v_call: TRBV5-8; cdr3_aa: CASIFLKTGFTTNEKLFF; cdr3_nt: TGTGCCAGCATCTTTTTAAAGACAGGCTTTACAACTAATGAAAAACTGTTTTTT
j_call: TRBJ2-7; clone_size: few; d_call: TRBD1; v_call: TRBV9; cdr3_aa: CASSDGTGAAQQYF; cdr3_nt: TGTGCCAGCAGCGATGGGACAGGGGCCGCCCAGCAGTACTTC
j_call: TRBJ1-5; clone_size: .; d_call: TRBD1; v_call: TRBV5-1; cdr3_aa: CASSPGTGTNQPQHF; cdr3_nt: TGCGCCAGCAGCCCCGGGACAGGGACCAATCAGCCCCAGCATTTT
j_call: TRBJ1-2; clone_size: .; d_call: TRBD1; v_call: TRBV10-3; cdr3_aa: CAISGGTGFSNYGYTF; cdr3_nt: TGTGCCATCAGTGGGGGGACAGGGTTTTCTAACTATGGCTACACCTTC
j_call: TRBJ1-4; clone_size: .; d_call: .; v_call: TRBV4-1; cdr3_aa: CASSQDTSKGWTTNEKLFF; cdr3_nt: TGCGCCAGCAGCCAAGATACTTCAAAGGGGTGGACAACCAATGAAAAACTGTTTTTT
j_call: TRBJ2-7; clone_size: .; d_call: TRBD1; v_call: TRBV6-6; cdr3_aa: CASSPRDRGPFEQYF; cdr3_nt: TGTGCCAGCAGTCCCCGCGACAGGGGGCCGTTTGAGCAGTACTTC
j_call: TRBJ2-7; clone_size: .; d_call: .; v_call: TRBV6-5; cdr3_aa: CASSVSWGGEQYF; cdr3_nt: TGTGCCAGCAGTGTGTCTTGGGGAGGCGAGCAGTACTTC
j_call: TRBJ2-7; clone_size: .; d_call: TRBD1; v_call: TRBV7-9; cdr3_aa: CASSADRGFSSYEQYF; cdr3_nt: TGTGCCAGCAGCGCAGACAGGGGGTTCAGCTCCTACGAGCAGTACTTC
j_call: TRBJ2-6; clone_size: few; d_call: .; v_call: TRBV7-2; cdr3_aa: CASSFGGSWSGANVLTF; cdr3_nt: TGTGCCAGCAGCTTCGGGGGAAGTTGGTCTGGGGCCAACGTCCTGACTTTC
j_call: TRBJ1-6; clone_size: .; d_call: .; v_call: TRBV14; cdr3_aa: CASSAQLGNSPLHF; cdr3_nt: TGTGCCAGCAGCGCACAGTTGGGCAATTCACCCCTCCACTTT
j_call: TRBJ1-6; clone_size: .; d_call: .; v_call: TRBV6-5; cdr3_aa: CASSIVRDSPLHF; cdr3_nt: TGTGCCAGCAGTATCGTACGGGATTCACCCCTCCACTTT
j_call: TRBJ1-4; clone_size: .; d_call: .; v_call: TRBV19; cdr3_aa: CASSSTTREKLFF; cdr3_nt: TGTGCCAGTAGTTCTACTACCCGAGAAAAACTGTTTTTT
j_call: TRBJ2-3; clone_size: few; d_call: .; v_call: TRBV7-2; cdr3_aa: CASATTTEGARTDTQYF; cdr3_nt: TGTGCCAGCGCCACCACCACGGAGGGGGCTCGCACAGATACGCAGTATTTT